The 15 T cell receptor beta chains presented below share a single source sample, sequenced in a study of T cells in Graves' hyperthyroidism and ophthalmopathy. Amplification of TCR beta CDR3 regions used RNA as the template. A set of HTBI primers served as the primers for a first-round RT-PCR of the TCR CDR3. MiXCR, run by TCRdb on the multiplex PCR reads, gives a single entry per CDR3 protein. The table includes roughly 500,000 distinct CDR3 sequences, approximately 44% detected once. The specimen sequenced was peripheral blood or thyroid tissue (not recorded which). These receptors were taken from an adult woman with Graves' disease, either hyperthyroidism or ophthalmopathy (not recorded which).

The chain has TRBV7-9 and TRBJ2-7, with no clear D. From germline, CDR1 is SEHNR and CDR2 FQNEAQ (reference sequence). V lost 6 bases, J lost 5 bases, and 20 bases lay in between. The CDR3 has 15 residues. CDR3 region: CASSAYPTPPNEQYF. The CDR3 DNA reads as TGTGCCAGCAGTGCTTACCCTACCCCCCCCAACGAGCAGTACTTC.

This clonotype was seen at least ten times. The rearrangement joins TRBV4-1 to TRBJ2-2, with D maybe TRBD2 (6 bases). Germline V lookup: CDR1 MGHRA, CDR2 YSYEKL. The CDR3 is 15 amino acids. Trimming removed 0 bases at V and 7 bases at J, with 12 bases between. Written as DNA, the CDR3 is TGCGCCAGCAGCCAAGATCGGAGGGCCTTCGGGGAGCTGTTTTTT. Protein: CASSQDRRAFGELFF.

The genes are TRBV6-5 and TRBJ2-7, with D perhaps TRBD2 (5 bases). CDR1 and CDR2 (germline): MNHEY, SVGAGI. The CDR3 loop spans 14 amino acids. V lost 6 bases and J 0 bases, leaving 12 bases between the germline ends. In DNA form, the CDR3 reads TGTGCCAGCAGACTGGACGGGATCTCCTACGAGCAGTACTTC. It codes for CASRLDGISYEQYF.

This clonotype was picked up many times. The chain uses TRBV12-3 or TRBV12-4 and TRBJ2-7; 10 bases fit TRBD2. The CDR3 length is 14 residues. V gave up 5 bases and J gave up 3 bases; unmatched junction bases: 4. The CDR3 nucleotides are TGTGCCAGCAGTCATAGCGGGAGGTTCTACGAGCAGTACTTC. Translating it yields CASSHSGRFYEQYF.

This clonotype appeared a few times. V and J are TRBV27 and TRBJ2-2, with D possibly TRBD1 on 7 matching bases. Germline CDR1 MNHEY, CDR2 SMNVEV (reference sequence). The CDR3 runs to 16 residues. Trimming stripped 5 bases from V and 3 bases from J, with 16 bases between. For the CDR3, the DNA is TGTGCCAGCAGTAGGGCGGGACAGTTCGACACCGGGGAGCTGTTTTTT. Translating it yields CASSRAGQFDTGELFF.

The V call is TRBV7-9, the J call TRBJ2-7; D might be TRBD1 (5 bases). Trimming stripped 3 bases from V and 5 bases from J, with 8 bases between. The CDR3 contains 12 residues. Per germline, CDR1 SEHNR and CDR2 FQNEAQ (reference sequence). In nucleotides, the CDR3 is TGTGCCAGCAGCTTCAGGGTCAACGAGCAGTACTTC. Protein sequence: CASSFRVNEQYF.

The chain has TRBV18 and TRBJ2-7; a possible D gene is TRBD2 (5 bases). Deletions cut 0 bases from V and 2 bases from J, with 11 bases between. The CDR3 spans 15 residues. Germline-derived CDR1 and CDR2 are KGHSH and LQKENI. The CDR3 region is CASSPPATGTYEQYF. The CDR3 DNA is TGTGCCAGCTCACCACCCGCGACGGGGACCTACGAGCAGTACTTC.

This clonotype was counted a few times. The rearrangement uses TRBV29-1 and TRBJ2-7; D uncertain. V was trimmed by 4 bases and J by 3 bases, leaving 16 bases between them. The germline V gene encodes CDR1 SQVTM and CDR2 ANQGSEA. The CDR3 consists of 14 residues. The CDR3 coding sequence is TGCAGCGTTGGCTTCGGGCATTCTGGCTACGAGCAGTACTTC. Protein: CSVGFGHSGYEQYF.

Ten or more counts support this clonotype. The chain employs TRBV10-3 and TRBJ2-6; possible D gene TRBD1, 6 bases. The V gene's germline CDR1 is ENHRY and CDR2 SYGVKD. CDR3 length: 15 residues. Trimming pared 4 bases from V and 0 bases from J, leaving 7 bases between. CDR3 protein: CAISGTVSGANVLTF. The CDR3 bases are TGTGCCATCAGTGGGACAGTCTCTGGGGCCAACGTCCTGACTTTC.

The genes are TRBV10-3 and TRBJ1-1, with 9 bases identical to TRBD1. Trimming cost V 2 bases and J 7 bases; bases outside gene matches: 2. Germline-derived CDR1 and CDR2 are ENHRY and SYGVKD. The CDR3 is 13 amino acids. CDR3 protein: CAISETGGFEAFF. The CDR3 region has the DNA TGTGCCATCAGTGAGACAGGGGGCTTTGAAGCTTTCTTT.

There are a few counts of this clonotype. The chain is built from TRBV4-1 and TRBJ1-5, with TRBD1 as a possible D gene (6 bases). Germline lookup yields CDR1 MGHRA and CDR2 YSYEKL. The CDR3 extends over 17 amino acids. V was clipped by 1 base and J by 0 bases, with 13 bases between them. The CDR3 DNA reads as TGCGCCAGCAGCCAAGGGGGGCGGGGGGATAGCAATCAGCCCCAGCATTTT. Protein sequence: CASSQGGRGDSNQPQHF.

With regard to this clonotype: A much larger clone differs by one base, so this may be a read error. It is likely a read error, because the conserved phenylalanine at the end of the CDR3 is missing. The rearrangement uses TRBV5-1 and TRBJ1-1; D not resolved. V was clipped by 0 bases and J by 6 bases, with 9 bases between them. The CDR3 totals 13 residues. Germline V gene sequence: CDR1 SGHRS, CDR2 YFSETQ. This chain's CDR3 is CASSLDRRPEAFL. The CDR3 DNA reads TGCGCCAGCAGCTTGGACCGAAGGCCTGAAGCTTTCCTT.

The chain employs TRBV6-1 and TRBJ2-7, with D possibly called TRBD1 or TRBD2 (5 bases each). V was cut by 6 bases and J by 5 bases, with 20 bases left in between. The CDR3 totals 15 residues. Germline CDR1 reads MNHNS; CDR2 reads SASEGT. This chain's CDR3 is CASSADGGAGNEQYF. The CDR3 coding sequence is TGTGCCAGCAGCGCCGACGGAGGCGCAGGGAACGAGCAGTACTTC.

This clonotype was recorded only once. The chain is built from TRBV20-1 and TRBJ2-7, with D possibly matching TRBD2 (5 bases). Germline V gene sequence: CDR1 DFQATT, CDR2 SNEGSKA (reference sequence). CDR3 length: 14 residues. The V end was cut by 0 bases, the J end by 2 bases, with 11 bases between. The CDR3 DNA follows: TGCAGTGCTAGAGATGGGAGAACGACCTACGAGCAGTACTTC. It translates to CSARDGRTTYEQYF.

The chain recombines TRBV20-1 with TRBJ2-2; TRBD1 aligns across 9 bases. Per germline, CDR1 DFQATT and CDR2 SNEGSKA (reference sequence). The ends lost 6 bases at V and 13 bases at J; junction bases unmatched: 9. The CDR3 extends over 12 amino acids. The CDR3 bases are TGCAGTGCACGAGGTTCGGACAGGGGGCTGTTTTTT. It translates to CSARGSDRGLFF.